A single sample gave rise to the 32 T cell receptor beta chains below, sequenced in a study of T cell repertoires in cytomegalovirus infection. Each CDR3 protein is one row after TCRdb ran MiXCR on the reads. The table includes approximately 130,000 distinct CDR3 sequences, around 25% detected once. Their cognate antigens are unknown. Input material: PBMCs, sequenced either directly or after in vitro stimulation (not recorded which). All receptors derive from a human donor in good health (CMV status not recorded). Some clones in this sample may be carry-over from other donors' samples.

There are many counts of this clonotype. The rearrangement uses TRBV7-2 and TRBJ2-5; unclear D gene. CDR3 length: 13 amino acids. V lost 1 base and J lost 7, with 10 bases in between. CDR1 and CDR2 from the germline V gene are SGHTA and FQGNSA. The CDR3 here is CASSLDTPGTQYF. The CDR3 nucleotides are TGTGCCAGCAGCTTAGACACTCCCGGGACCCAGTACTTC.

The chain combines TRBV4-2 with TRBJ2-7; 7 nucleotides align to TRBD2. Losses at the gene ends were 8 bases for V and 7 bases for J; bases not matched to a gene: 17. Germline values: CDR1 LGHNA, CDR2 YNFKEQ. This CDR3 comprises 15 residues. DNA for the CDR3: TGTGCCAGCGGACAAGCTAGCGGCGGAGCGCGGGAGCAGTACTTC. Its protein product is CASGQASGGAREQYF.

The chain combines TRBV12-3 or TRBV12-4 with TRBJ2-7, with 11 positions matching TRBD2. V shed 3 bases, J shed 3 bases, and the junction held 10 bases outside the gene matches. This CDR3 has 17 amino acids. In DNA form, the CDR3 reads TGTGCCAGCAGTTTCACGACCGGGACTAGCGGCAACTACGAGCAGTACGTC. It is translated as CASSFTTGTSGNYEQYV.

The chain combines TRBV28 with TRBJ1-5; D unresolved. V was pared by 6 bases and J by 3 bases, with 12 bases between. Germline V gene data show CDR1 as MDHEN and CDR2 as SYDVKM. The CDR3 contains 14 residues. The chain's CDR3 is CASSLGPLNQPQHF. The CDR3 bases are TGTGCCAGCAGCCTAGGACCACTCAATCAGCCCCAGCATTTT.

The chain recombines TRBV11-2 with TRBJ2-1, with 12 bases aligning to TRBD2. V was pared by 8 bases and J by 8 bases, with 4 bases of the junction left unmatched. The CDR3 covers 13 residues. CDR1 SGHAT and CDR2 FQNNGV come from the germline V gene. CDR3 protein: CASLAGGEDEQFF. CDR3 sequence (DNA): TGTGCCAGCCTAGCGGGAGGGGAGGATGAGCAGTTCTTC.

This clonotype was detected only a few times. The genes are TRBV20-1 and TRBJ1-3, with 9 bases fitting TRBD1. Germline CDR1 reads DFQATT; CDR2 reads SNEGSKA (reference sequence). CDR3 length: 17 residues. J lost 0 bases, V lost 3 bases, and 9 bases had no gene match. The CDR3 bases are TGCAGTGCTAGCAGATCCGGGACAGGGAACTCTGGAAACACCATATATTTT. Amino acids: CSASRSGTGNSGNTIYF.

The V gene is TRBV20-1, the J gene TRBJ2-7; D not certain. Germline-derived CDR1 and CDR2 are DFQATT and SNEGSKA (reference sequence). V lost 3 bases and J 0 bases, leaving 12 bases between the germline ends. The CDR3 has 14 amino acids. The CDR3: CSASKGTYSYEQYF. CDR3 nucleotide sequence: TGCAGTGCTAGTAAAGGAACATACTCCTACGAGCAGTACTTC.

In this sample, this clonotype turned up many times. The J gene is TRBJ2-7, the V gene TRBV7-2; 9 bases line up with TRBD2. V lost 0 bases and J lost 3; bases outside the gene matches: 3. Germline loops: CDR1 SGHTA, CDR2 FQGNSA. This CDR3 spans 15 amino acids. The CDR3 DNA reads TGTGCCAGCAGCTTAGCTCTAGCGGGGAACTACGAGCAGTACTTC. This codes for CASSLALAGNYEQYF.

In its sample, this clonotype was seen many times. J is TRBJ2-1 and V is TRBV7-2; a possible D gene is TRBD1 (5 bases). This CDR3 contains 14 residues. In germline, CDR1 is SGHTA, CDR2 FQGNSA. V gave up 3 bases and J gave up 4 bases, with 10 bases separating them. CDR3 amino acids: CASSLGRVYNEQFF. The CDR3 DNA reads TGTGCCAGCAGCTTGGGCAGGGTTTACAATGAGCAGTTCTTC.

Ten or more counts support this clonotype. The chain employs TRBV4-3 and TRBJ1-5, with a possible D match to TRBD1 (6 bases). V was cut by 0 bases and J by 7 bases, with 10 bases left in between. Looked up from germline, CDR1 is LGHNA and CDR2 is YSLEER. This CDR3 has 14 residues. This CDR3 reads CASSQEGGKQPQHF. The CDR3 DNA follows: TGCGCCAGCAGCCAAGAAGGGGGGAAACAGCCCCAGCATTTT.

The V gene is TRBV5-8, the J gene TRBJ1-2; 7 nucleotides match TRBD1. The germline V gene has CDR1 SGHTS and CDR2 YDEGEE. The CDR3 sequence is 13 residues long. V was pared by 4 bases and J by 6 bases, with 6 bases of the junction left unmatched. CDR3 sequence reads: CASSRTGQHGYTF. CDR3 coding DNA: TGTGCCAGCAGCCGTACGGGACAGCATGGCTACACCTTC.

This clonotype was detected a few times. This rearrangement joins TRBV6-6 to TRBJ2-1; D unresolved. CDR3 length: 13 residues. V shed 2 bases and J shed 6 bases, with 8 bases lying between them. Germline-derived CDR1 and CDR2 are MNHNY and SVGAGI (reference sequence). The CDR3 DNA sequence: TGTGCCAGCAGTTACATTACCCGCAATGAGCAGTTCTTC. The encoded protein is CASSYITRNEQFF.

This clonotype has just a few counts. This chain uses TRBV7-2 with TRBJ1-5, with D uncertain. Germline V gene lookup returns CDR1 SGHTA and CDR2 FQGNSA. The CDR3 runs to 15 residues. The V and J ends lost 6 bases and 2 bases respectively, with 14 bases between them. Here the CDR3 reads CASSPDSWGNQPQHF. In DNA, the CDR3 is TGTGCCAGCAGTCCAGACTCGTGGGGCAATCAGCCCCAGCATTTT.

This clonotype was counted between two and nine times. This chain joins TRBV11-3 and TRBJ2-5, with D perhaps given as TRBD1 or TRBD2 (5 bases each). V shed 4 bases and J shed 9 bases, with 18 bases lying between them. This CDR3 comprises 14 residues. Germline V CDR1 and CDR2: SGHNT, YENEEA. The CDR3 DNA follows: TGTGCCAGCAGCTCGGGATCGGGGACCGGGGCCCAGTACTTC. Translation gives CASSSGSGTGAQYF.

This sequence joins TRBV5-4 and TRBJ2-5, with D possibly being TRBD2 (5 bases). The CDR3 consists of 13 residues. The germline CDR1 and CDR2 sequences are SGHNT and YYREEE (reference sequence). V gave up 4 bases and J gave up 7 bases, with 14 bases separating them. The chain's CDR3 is CASSPAEYRTQYF. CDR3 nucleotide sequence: TGTGCCAGCAGCCCAGCGGAGTACCGGACCCAGTACTTC.

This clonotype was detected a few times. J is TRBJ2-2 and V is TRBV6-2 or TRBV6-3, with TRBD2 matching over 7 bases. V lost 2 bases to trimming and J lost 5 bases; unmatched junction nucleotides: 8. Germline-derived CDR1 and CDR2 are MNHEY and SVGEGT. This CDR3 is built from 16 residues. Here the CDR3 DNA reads TGTGCCAGCAGTTACACGGGACTACCACGGACCGGGGAGCTGTTTTTT. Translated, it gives CASSYTGLPRTGELFF.

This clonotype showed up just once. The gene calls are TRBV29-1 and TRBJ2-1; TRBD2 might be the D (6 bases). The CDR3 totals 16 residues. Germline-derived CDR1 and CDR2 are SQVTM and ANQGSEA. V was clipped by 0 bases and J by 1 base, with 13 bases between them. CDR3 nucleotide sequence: TGCAGCGTTGAAGAAGGGACTCCTCTTTCCTACAATGAGCAGTTCTTC. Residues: CSVEEGTPLSYNEQFF.

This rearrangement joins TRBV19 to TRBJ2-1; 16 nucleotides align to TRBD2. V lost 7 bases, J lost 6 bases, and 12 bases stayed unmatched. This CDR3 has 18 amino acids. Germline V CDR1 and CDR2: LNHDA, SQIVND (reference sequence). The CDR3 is CASTPGLAGGGILNEQFF. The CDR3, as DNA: TGTGCCAGTACCCCGGGACTAGCGGGAGGGGGGATCCTCAATGAGCAGTTCTTC.

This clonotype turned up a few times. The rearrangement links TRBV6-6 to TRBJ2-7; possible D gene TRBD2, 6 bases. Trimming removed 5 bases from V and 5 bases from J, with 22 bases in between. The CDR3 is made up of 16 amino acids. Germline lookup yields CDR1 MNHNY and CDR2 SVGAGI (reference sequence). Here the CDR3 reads CASSPPRAGTFHEQYF. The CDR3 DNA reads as TGTGCCAGCAGTCCCCCCCGCGCCGGGACTTTTCACGAGCAGTACTTC.

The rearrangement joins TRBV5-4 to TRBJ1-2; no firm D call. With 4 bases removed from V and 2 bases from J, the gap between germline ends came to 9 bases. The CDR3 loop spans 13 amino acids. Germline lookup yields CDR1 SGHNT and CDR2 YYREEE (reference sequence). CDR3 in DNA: TGTGCCAGCAGCCCGGACGGCAACTATGGCTACACCTTC. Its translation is CASSPDGNYGYTF.

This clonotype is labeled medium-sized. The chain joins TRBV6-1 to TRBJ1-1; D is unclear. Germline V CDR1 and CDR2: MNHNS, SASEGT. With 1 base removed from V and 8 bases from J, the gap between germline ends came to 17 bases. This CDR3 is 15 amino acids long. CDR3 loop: CASSEDMYRREEAFF. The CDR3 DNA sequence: TGTGCCAGCAGTGAAGATATGTACCGACGGGAAGAAGCTTTCTTT.

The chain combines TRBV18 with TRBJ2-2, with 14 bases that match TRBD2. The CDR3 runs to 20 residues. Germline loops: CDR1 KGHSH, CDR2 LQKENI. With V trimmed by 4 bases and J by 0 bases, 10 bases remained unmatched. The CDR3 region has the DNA TGTGCCAGCTCACGAACGGGACTAGCGGGAGCATCCGCGAACACCGGGGAGCTGTTTTTT. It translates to CASSRTGLAGASANTGELFF.

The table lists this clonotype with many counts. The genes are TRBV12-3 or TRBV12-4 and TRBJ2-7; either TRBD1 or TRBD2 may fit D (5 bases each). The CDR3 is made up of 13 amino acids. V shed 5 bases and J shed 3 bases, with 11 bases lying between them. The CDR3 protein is CASSPGPGYEQYF. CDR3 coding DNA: TGTGCCAGCAGTCCGGGACCGGGCTACGAGCAGTACTTC.

The CDR3 reads CASRGLNGVRETQYF. The CDR3 DNA sequence: TGTGCCAGCAGGGGTCTAAACGGGGTGCGAGAGACCCAGTACTTC. V and J are TRBV12-3 or TRBV12-4 and TRBJ2-5; D might be TRBD2 (5 bases). Trimming removed 6 bases at V and 4 bases at J, with 18 bases between. The CDR3 covers 15 residues.

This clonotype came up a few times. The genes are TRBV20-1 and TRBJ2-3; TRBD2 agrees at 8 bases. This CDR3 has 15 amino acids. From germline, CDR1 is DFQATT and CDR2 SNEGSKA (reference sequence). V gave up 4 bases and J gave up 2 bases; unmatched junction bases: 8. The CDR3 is CSATTSELPTDTQYF. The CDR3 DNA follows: TGCAGTGCTACGACTAGCGAACTACCCACAGATACGCAGTATTTT.

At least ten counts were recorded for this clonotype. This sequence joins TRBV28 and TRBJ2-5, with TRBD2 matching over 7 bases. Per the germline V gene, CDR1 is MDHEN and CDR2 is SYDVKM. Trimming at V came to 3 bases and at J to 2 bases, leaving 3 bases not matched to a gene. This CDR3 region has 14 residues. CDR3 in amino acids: CASSFREEQETQYF. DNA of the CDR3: TGTGCCAGCAGTTTTCGGGAGGAACAAGAGACCCAGTACTTC.

This chain's CDR3 is CSARDSYEQYF. The CDR3, as DNA: TGCAGTGCTAGGGACAGTTACGAGCAGTACTTC. The chain combines TRBV20-1 with TRBJ2-7, with D maybe TRBD1 (6 bases). The CDR3 is 11 residues long. V lost 3 bases and J lost 4, with 7 bases in between. Germline assignment: CDR1 DFQATT and CDR2 SNEGSKA (reference sequence).

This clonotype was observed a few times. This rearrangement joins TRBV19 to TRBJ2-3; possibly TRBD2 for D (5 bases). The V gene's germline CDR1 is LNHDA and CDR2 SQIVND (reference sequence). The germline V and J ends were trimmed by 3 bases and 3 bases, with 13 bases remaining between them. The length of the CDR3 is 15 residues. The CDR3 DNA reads TGTGCCAGTAGTATCGGGATGCCGGAGACAGATACGCAGTATTTT. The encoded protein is CASSIGMPETDTQYF.

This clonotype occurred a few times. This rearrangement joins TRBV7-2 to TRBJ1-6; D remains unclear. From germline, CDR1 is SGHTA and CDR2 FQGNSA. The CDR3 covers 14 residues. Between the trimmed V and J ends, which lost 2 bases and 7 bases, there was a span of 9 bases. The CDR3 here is CASSLLKGNSPLHF. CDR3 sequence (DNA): TGTGCCAGCAGCTTACTGAAAGGGAATTCACCCCTCCACTTT.

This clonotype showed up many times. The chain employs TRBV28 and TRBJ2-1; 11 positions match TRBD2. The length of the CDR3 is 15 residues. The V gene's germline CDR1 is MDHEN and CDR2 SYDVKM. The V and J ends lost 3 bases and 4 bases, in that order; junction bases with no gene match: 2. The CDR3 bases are TGTGCCAGCAGTTTTGGGACTAGCGGTTACAATGAGCAGTTCTTC. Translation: CASSFGTSGYNEQFF.

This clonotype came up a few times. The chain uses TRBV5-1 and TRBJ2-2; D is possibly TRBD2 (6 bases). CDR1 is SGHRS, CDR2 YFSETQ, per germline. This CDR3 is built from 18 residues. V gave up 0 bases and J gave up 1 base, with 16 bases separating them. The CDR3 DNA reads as TGCGCCAGCAGCTTGGAGGGGACGGGAGTATTGAACACCGGGGAGCTGTTTTTT. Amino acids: CASSLEGTGVLNTGELFF.

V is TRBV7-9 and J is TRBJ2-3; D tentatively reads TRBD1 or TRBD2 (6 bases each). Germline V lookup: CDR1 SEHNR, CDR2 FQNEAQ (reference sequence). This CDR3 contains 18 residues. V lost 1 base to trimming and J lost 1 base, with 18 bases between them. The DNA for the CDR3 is TGTGCCAGCAGCTTAGGCATCTCGAACAGGGAGGGCACAGATACGCAGTATTTT. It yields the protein CASSLGISNREGTDTQYF.